One sample yielded the 14 T cell receptor beta chains listed below, sequenced in a study of blood T cell repertoires in COVID-19. Profiled with immunoSEQ multiplex PCR; TCRdb holds only in-frame clones, not every one. The repertoire consists of roughly 220,000 clones, with about 86% occurring once and the leading ten covering 3.5% to 4.5%. Sequencing was carried out using PBMCs or T cells enriched from blood (not recorded which). The receptors derive from a woman in her forties with acute COVID-19.

This clone showed up just once. The CDR3 DNA sequence: TGCGCCAGCAGCTTGAGTACTCTTCTCTACGAGCAGTACTTC. Translating gives CASSLSTLLYEQYF. This rearrangement joins TRBV5-1 to TRBJ2-7; D remains ambiguous. This CDR3 spans 14 amino acids. Germline V gene data show CDR1 as SGHRS and CDR2 as YFSETQ. V was clipped by 1 base and J by 3 bases, with 11 bases between them. The complete variable domain, with remaining parts taken from reference TRBV5-1 and TRBJ2-7, reads KAGVTQTPRYLIKTRGQQVTLSCSPISGHRSVSWYQQTPGQGLQFLFEYFSETQRNKGNFPGRFSGRQFSNSRSEMNVSTLELGDSALYLCASSLSTLLYEQYFGPGTRLTVT.

This rearrangement joins TRBV29-1 to TRBJ2-7; 8 nucleotides match TRBD2. The V and J ends lost 6 bases and 9 bases, in that order; junction bases with no gene match: 25. The CDR3 has 17 residues. Looked up from germline, CDR1 is SQVTM and CDR2 is ANQGSEA. The CDR3 reads CSVGLNPLLPGGEGQYF. The DNA of the CDR3 is TGCAGCGTGGGACTAAACCCTCTCCTCCCGGGAGGGGAAGGGCAGTACTTC.

The CDR3 nucleotides are TGTGCCAGCAGTAAGACTAGCGGGAGGGTAAATGAGCAGTTCTTC. Protein: CASSKTSGRVNEQFF. This rearrangement joins TRBV27 to TRBJ2-1; 14 bases agree with TRBD2. With 5 bases clipped from V and 7 bases from J, the junction kept 4 bases outside the gene matches. This CDR3 region has 15 residues. CDR1 and CDR2 (germline): MNHEY, SMNVEV (reference sequence).

The chain combines TRBV12-5 with TRBJ1-3; D perhaps matches TRBD1 (6 bases). Germline CDR1 and CDR2: LGHNT and FRNRAP. V was cut by 1 base and J by 6 bases, with 16 bases left in between. The CDR3 spans 16 residues. CDR3 amino acids: CASGLAYGTLVNTIYF. CDR3 DNA: TGTGCTAGTGGTTTGGCCTACGGGACATTAGTAAACACCATATATTTT. Together with reference TRBV12-5 and TRBJ1-3, the CDR3 gives the full variable domain: DARVTQTPRHKVTEMGQEVTMRCQPILGHNTVFWYRQTMMQGLELLAYFRNRAPLDDSGMPKDRFSAEMPDATLATLKIQPSEPRDSAVYFCASGLAYGTLVNTIYFGEGSWLTVV.

The table lists this clone with a count of one. V and J are TRBV11-3 and TRBJ1-6, with 9 nucleotides matching TRBD1. There are 14 residues in the CDR3. In germline, CDR1 is SGHNT, CDR2 YENEEA. The ends lost 4 bases at V and 10 bases at J; junction bases unmatched: 5. The CDR3 coding sequence is TGTGCCAGCAGCTCCCGGGACAGGGTATCACCCCTCCACTTT. Protein: CASSSRDRVSPLHF.

A few counts support this clone. V usage is TRBV18 and J usage is TRBJ2-2; maybe TRBD1 (6 bases). The ends were cut back, 4 bases at V and 7 bases at J, with 13 bases in the middle. The CDR3 consists of 14 residues. Germline CDR1 KGHSH, CDR2 LQKENI. DNA for the CDR3: TGTGCCAGCTCACGCTCAGGGGAATACGGGGAGCTGTTTTTT. Translated: CASSRSGEYGELFF. Together with reference TRBV18 and TRBJ2-2, the CDR3 gives the full variable domain: NAGVMQNPRHLVRRRGQEARLRCSPMKGHSHVYWYRQLPEEGLKFMVYLQKENIIDESGMPKERFSAEFPKEGPSILRIQQVVRGDSAAYFCASSRSGEYGELFFGEGSRLTVL.

A single count supports this clone. This chain links TRBV6-5 with TRBJ2-1; 10 positions agree with TRBD2. This CDR3 has 15 amino acids. Per germline, CDR1 MNHEY and CDR2 SVGAGI. V lost 2 bases, J lost 7 bases, and 5 bases stayed unmatched. The CDR3 nucleotides read TGTGCCAGCAGTTACGCTAGCGGGAGTGGTAATGAGCAGTTCTTC. This encodes CASSYASGSGNEQFF.

Here the CDR3 reads CASSLDRDYNEKLFF. In DNA, the CDR3 is TGTGCCAGCAGCTTGGACAGGGACTATAATGAAAAACTGTTTTTT. The rearrangement joins TRBV5-6 to TRBJ1-4; possible D gene TRBD1, 6 bases. CDR1 and CDR2 (germline): SGHDT, YYEEEE. Between the trimmed V and J ends, which lost 0 bases and 4 bases, there was a span of 10 bases. The CDR3 loop spans 15 amino acids.

V is TRBV9 and J is TRBJ2-7; TRBD1 matches at 7 bases. CDR3 length: 15 amino acids. Per the germline V gene, CDR1 is SGDLS and CDR2 is YYNGEE. Trimming took 3 bases from V and 0 from J; bases not matched to a gene: 6. This CDR3 reads CASSAGQSSSYEQYF. The CDR3 DNA reads TGTGCCAGCAGCGCGGGACAGAGTAGCTCCTACGAGCAGTACTTC.

The chain has TRBV9 and TRBJ1-5; D might be TRBD1 (6 bases). Trimming stripped 0 bases from V and 11 bases from J, with 21 bases between. The germline CDR1 and CDR2 sequences are SGDLS and YYNGEE. CDR3 length: 16 amino acids. The CDR3: CASSVEWTAPIVAQHF. The DNA of the CDR3 is TGTGCCAGCAGCGTAGAATGGACAGCCCCTATTGTAGCCCAGCATTTT. Full variable domain (outside the CDR3, taken from reference TRBV9 and TRBJ1-5): DSGVTQTPKHLITATGQRVTLRCSPRSGDLSVYWYQQSLDQGLQFLIQYYNGEERAKGNILERFSAQQFPDLHSELNLSSLELGDSALYFCASSVEWTAPIVAQHFGDGTRLSIL.

Only one count was recorded for this clone. V gene TRBV7-9 combines with J gene TRBJ2-3; 7 bases are a match to TRBD1. CDR3 length: 14 residues. J gave up 0 bases and V 3 bases, and 0 bases lay outside the gene matches. Germline V gene lookup returns CDR1 SEHNR and CDR2 FQNEAQ (reference sequence). The CDR3 region is CASSLTGSTDTQYF. DNA of the CDR3: TGTGCCAGCAGCTTGACAGGGAGCACAGATACGCAGTATTTT.

The chain combines TRBV19 with TRBJ2-5; 8 bases fit TRBD1. Germline-derived CDR1 and CDR2 are LNHDA and SQIVND (reference sequence). V lost 7 bases to trimming and J lost 1 base; unmatched junction nucleotides: 5. This CDR3 is 14 amino acids long. CDR3 DNA sequence: TGTGCCAGTAAGGACAGGGCCATCCAAGAGACCCAGTACTTC. It specifies CASKDRAIQETQYF.

The table lists this clone with a few counts. The V gene is TRBV7-9, the J gene TRBJ1-3; D call uncertain. V gave up 1 base and J gave up 0 bases, with 4 bases separating them. The V gene's germline CDR1 is SEHNR and CDR2 FQNEAQ (reference sequence). This CDR3 is 14 amino acids long. CDR3 DNA sequence: TGTGCCAGCAGCTTAGACTTCTCTGGAAACACCATATATTTT. This translates into CASSLDFSGNTIYF.

This chain connects TRBV29-1 to TRBJ1-1; weak D call: TRBD1 (6 bases). This CDR3 comprises 12 residues. Trimming cost V 7 bases and J 4 bases, with 13 bases left between them. Germline V gene lookup returns CDR1 SQVTM and CDR2 ANQGSEA. CDR3 region: CSAMGGPTEAFF. CDR3 coding DNA: TGCAGCGCGATGGGGGGGCCCACTGAAGCTTTCTTT.